One and the same sample provided the 17 T cell receptor beta chains below, sequenced in a study of glioma-infiltrating T cells. TCR alpha and beta CDR3 regions were amplified from RNA using iRepertoire nested multiplex PCR. TCRdb re-called the multiplex PCR reads through MiXCR, storing one row per CDR3 protein. The sample holds around 140,000 distinct CDR3 sequences; approximately 40% are singletons and the top ten take around 18%. The sample consisted of glioma tissue, nonneoplastic brain tissue, or PBMCs (not recorded which). These receptors were taken from a human donor with low-grade glioma or glioblastoma, undergoing nonglioma brain surgery, or in good health (not recorded which).

The chain carries TRBV27 and TRBJ2-3, with TRBD2 identical over 10 bases. Looked up from germline, CDR1 is MNHEY and CDR2 is SMNVEV (reference sequence). V gave up 6 bases and J gave up 0 bases; unmatched junction bases: 6. This CDR3 is built from 16 residues. DNA for the CDR3: TGTGCCAGCAGGACCGGACTAGCGGATAGCACAGATACGCAGTATTTT. Protein: CASRTGLADSTDTQYF.

Comments on this clonotype: Relative to the germline gene, one junction end is altered; a read error may explain this. The rearrangement uses TRBV6-2 or TRBV6-3 and TRBJ2-1; 13 bases match TRBD2. The germline CDR1 and CDR2 sequences are MNHEY and SVGEGT. The CDR3 is 15 amino acids. This CDR3 is CASKTGLAGSYEQFF. CDR3 sequence (DNA): TGCGCCAGCAAGACGGGACTAGCGGGATCTTATGAGCAGTTCTTC.

The chain is built from TRBV27 and TRBJ2-5; D unresolved. Deletions cut 0 bases from V and 4 bases from J, with 18 bases between. The CDR3 is 17 amino acids. Per germline, CDR1 MNHEY and CDR2 SMNVEV (reference sequence). CDR3 coding DNA: TGTGCCAGCAGTTTATCGAAGGGTCTGCGCGTTATAGAGACCCAGTACTTC. Its translation: CASSLSKGLRVIETQYF.

This chain uses TRBV7-2 with TRBJ2-5; D tentatively reads TRBD1 or TRBD2 (5 bases each). V shed 4 bases and J shed 4 bases, with 19 bases lying between them. This CDR3 region has 16 residues. Germline CDR1 is SGHTA and CDR2 is FQGNSA. DNA for the CDR3: TGTGCCAGCAGCTACCAAGCGGAAGAGGGGCGAGAGACCCAGTACTTC. Translation: CASSYQAEEGRETQYF.

Note on this clonotype: At one of its ends the junction is not consistent with the germline gene, which may arise from a read error. CDR3 loop: CASSSPQGIAGNTVYF. The CDR3 region has the DNA TGTGCCAGCAGTTCCCCACAGGGTATAGCGGGAAACACCGTATATTTT. The chain uses TRBV28 and TRBJ1-3; tentative D call: TRBD1 (6 bases). The CDR3 length is 16 residues. The germline gives CDR1 MDHEN, CDR2 SYDVKM. Based on the CDR3 plus reference TRBV28 and TRBJ1-3, the full variable domain is DVKVTQSSRYLVKRTGEKVFLECVQDMDHENMFWYRQDPGLGLRLIYFSYDVKMKEKGDIPEGYSVSREKKERFSLILESASTNQTSMYLCASSSPQGIAGNTVYFGEGSWLTVV.

The V and J genes are TRBV20-1 and TRBJ2-3; 10 bases align to TRBD2. Germline V gene data show CDR1 as DFQATT and CDR2 as SNEGSKA (reference sequence). After removal of 4 bases from V and 2 bases from J, the junction contained 6 bases not matched to a gene. The CDR3 is 15 residues long. The CDR3 region is CSAIQLAGFTDTQYF. The CDR3 bases are TGCAGTGCTATCCAACTAGCGGGGTTCACAGATACGCAGTATTTT.

The chain recombines TRBV20-1 with TRBJ2-5; D gene unclear. The CDR3 spans 11 residues. CDR1 is DFQATT, CDR2 SNEGSKA, per germline (reference sequence). V was trimmed by 4 bases and J by 5 bases, leaving 8 bases between them. The DNA of the CDR3 is TGCAGTGCTAACACGGTGGAGACCCAGTACTTC. Amino acids: CSANTVETQYF.

This clonotype came up a few times. For the CDR3, the DNA is TGTGCCAGCAGACCGACTAGCGGGAGCTACAATGAGCAGTTCTTC. Translating it yields CASRPTSGSYNEQFF. The chain combines TRBV2 with TRBJ2-1, with TRBD2 matching over 12 bases. The trim removed 6 bases at V and 3 bases at J, leaving 3 bases unmatched. This CDR3 spans 15 amino acids. The germline gives CDR1 SNHLY, CDR2 FYNNEI.

The chain is built from TRBV12-3 or TRBV12-4 and TRBJ1-5; D remains unclear. V lost 6 bases and J 8 bases, leaving 11 bases between the germline ends. This CDR3 has 12 amino acids. The CDR3 sequence: CASSPGIEPQHF. In DNA form, the CDR3 reads TGTGCCAGCAGCCCTGGGATTGAGCCCCAGCATTTT.

The gene calls are TRBV5-1 and TRBJ2-1; no reliable D call. The V and J ends lost 0 bases and 5 bases respectively, with 9 bases between them. This CDR3 comprises 14 residues. Per the germline V gene, CDR1 is SGHRS and CDR2 is YFSETQ. As DNA, the CDR3 is TGCGCCAGCAGCTTGGGGGAAAACAACAATGAGCAGTTCTTC. Its protein product is CASSLGENNNEQFF.

The V gene is TRBV10-3, the J gene TRBJ2-1; tentatively, D is TRBD2 (5 bases). The V end lost 5 bases, the J end lost 6 bases, and 14 bases lay between the germline ends. The germline V gene encodes CDR1 ENHRY and CDR2 SYGVKD. The CDR3 consists of 14 residues. Here the CDR3 reads CAISTSGPGNEQFF. CDR3 coding DNA: TGTGCCATCAGTACGAGCGGTCCAGGCAATGAGCAGTTCTTC.

The rearrangement links TRBV7-2 to TRBJ2-7; D is possibly TRBD1 (7 bases). The CDR3 runs 14 residues. The V end lost 5 bases, the J end lost 5 bases, and 16 bases lay between the germline ends. Germline V gene lookup returns CDR1 SGHTA and CDR2 FQGNSA. The chain's CDR3 is CASSPQGGSDEQYF. The CDR3 DNA follows: TGTGCCAGCAGCCCCCAGGGGGGCAGCGACGAGCAGTACTTC.

The chain recombines TRBV28 with TRBJ2-1; no reliable D call. V gave up 6 bases and J gave up 0 bases, with 9 bases separating them. The germline V gene encodes CDR1 MDHEN and CDR2 SYDVKM. The CDR3 contains 14 residues. The CDR3 DNA sequence: TGTGCCAGCAGAACACAGAGCTCCTACAATGAGCAGTTCTTC. Its translation is CASRTQSSYNEQFF.

This clonotype occurred a few times. The CDR3 DNA reads TGTGCCAGCAGTTCAGCAGGGGGAGGATCCTACGAGCAGTACTTC. Translating it yields CASSSAGGGSYEQYF. This chain joins TRBV28 and TRBJ2-7; possibly TRBD1 for D (7 bases). The CDR3 has 15 residues. The V end was cut by 4 bases, the J end by 1 base, with 14 bases between. The germline V gene encodes CDR1 MDHEN and CDR2 SYDVKM.

The chain has TRBV5-5 and TRBJ2-7; 8 bases fit TRBD1. Germline-derived CDR1 and CDR2 are SGHKS and YYEKEE (reference sequence). J gave up 8 bases and V 5 bases, and 6 bases lay outside the gene matches. This CDR3 is built from 12 residues. CDR3 amino acids: CASSLGQGKQYF. CDR3 coding DNA: TGTGCCAGCAGTTTAGGACAGGGCAAGCAGTACTTC.

This chain links TRBV24-1 with TRBJ2-2; no clear D gene. Trimming stripped 1 base from V and 5 bases from J, with 7 bases between. This CDR3 spans 14 amino acids. Germline CDR1 reads KGHDR; CDR2 reads SFDVKD. CDR3 sequence reads: CATSDFLGTGELFF. For the CDR3, the DNA is TGTGCCACCAGTGATTTTTTGGGGACCGGGGAGCTGTTTTTT.

This rearrangement joins TRBV6-1 to TRBJ2-5; D is ambiguous. Trimming cost V 6 bases and J 4 bases, with 9 bases left between them. CDR1 and CDR2 (germline): MNHNS, SASEGT. The CDR3 has 12 residues. CDR3 sequence: CASSPDGETQYF. CDR3 DNA sequence: TGTGCCAGCAGCCCCGACGGAGAGACCCAGTACTTC.